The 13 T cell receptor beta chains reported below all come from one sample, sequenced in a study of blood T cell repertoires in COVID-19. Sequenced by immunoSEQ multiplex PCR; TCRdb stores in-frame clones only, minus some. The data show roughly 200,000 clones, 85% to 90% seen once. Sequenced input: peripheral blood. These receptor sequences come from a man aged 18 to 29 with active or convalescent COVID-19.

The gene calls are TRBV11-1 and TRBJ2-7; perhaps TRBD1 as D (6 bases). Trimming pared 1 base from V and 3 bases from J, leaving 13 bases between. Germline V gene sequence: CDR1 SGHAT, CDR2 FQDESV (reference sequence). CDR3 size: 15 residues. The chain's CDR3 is CASSLGAGEYYEQYF. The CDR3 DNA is TGTGCCAGCAGCTTAGGGGCAGGGGAATACTACGAGCAGTACTTC.

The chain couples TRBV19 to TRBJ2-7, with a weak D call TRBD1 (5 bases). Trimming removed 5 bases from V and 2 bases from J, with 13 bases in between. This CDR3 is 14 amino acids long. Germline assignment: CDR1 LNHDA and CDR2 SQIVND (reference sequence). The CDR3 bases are TGTGCCAGTAGTCCTAGGGGCGGCCCCTACGAGCAGTACTTC. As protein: CASSPRGGPYEQYF.

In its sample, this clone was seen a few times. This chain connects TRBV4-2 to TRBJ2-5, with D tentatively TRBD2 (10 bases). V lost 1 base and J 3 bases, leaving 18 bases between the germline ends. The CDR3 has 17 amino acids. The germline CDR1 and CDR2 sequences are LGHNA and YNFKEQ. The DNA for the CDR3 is TGTGCCAGCAGCCAAGTTACTAGCGGGACAGGGAAAGAGACCCAGTACTTC. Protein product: CASSQVTSGTGKETQYF.

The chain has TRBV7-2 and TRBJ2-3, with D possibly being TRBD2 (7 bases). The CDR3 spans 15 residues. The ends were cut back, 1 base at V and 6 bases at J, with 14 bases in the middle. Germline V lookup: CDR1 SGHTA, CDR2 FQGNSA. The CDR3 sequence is CASSLVSGGADTQYF. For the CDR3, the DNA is TGTGCCAGCAGCTTAGTCTCGGGGGGCGCGGATACGCAGTATTTT.

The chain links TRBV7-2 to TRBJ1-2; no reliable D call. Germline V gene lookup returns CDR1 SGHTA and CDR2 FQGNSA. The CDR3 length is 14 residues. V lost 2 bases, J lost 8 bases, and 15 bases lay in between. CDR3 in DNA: TGTGCCAGCAGCTTACCCTACAGTATCCCAGGCTACACCTTC. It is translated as CASSLPYSIPGYTF.

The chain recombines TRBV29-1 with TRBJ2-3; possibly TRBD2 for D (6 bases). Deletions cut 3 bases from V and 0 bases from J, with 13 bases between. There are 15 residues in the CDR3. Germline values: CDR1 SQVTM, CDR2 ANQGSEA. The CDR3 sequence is CSVEEGKGSTDTQYF. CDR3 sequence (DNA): TGCAGCGTTGAGGAGGGAAAGGGAAGCACAGATACGCAGTATTTT.

CDR3: CASRGGRDLGFF. CDR3 DNA sequence: TGTGCCAGCAGAGGAGGACGGGATTTGGGGTTCTTC. The rearrangement links TRBV6-6 to TRBJ2-1; D might be TRBD2 (5 bases). V gave up 6 bases and J gave up 15 bases, with 18 bases separating them. This CDR3 comprises 12 residues. Germline loops: CDR1 MNHNY, CDR2 SVGAGI (reference sequence).

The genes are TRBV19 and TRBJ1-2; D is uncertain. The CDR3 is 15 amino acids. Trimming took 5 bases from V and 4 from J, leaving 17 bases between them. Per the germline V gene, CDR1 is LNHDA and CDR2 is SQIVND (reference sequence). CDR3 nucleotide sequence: TGTGCCAGTAGTTCGGCAGACCACGAGGCCTATGGCTACACCTTC. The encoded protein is CASSSADHEAYGYTF.

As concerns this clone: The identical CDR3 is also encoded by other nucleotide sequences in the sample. CDR3 DNA: TGTGCCAGCTCACCGTCGGAGACCCAGTACTTC. As protein: CASSPSETQYF. The rearrangement links TRBV18 to TRBJ2-5; unclear D gene. The CDR3 runs to 11 residues. In germline, CDR1 is KGHSH, CDR2 LQKENI. V lost 3 bases and J 5 bases, leaving 4 bases between the germline ends.

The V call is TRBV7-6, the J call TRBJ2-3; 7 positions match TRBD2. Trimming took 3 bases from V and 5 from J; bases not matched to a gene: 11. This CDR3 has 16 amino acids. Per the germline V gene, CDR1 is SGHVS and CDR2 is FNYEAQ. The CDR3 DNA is TGTGCCAGCAGCTTCCCGCCTGGCGGGGGTATAGATACGCAGTATTTT. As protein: CASSFPPGGGIDTQYF. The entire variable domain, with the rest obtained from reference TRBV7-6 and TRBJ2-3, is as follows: GAGVSQSPRYKVTKRGQDVALRCDPISGHVSLYWYRQALGQGPEFLTYFNYEAQQDKSGLPNDRFSAERPEGSISTLTIQRTEQRDSAMYRCASSFPPGGGIDTQYFGPGTRLTVL.

DNA of the CDR3: TGTGCCAGCAGCTTAGCGCGACTAGCGGGAGGTTTCAATGAGCAGTTCTTC. Its protein product is CASSLARLAGGFNEQFF. The chain is built from TRBV7-6 and TRBJ2-1, with TRBD2 identical over 13 bases. Germline V lookup: CDR1 SGHVS, CDR2 FNYEAQ. The junction had 5 bases not matched to a gene; V was cut back by 0 bases and J by 6 bases. This CDR3 has 17 residues.

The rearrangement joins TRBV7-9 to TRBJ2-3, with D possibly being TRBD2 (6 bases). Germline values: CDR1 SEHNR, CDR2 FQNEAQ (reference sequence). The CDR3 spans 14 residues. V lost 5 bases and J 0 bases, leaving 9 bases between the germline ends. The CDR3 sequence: CASSPLASTDTQYF. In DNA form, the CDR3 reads TGTGCCAGCAGCCCCCTAGCGAGCACAGATACGCAGTATTTT.

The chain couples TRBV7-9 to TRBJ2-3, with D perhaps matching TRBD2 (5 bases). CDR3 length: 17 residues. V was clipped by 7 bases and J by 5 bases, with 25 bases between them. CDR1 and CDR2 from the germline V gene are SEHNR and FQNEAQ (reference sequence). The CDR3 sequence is CASTPTGSSSWGDTQYF. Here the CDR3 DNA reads TGTGCCAGCACCCCCACGGGATCAAGCAGTTGGGGAGATACGCAGTATTTT.